This passage covers 17 T cell receptor beta chains from one sample sequenced in a study of tumor and adjacent non-tumor tissue in lung cancer. TCRbeta libraries were built with three rounds of nested PCR, modified from ARM-PCR. TCRdb passed the multiplex PCR reads through MiXCR, listing each CDR3 protein once. The sample carries some 93,000 distinct CDR3 sequences, less than 80% recorded once. This sample's RNA came from whole unsorted tissue. The sequencing sample was made of lung tumor tissue. These receptors came from a man in his sixties with non-small cell lung cancer.

This clonotype was counted ten times or more. The V call is TRBV24-1, the J call TRBJ2-1; a possible D gene is TRBD2 (6 bases). The CDR3 is 16 amino acids. Trimming left V 3 bases short and J 1 base short, with 12 bases between. The germline V gene encodes CDR1 KGHDR and CDR2 SFDVKD. This CDR3 is CATSDRSGSSYNEQFF. The CDR3 bases are TGTGCCACCAGTGATCGCTCCGGGAGTTCCTACAATGAGCAGTTCTTC.

A word on this clonotype: In this CDR3 the conserved last residue, phenylalanine or tryptophan, is missing, so a read error is likely. The rearrangement links TRBV12-3 or TRBV12-4 to TRBJ1-5, with D perhaps TRBD1 (5 bases). This CDR3 contains 13 residues. Trimming left V 4 bases short and J 7 bases short, with 11 bases between. The CDR3 DNA is TGTGCCAGCAGTTCAGGGCAGTCCCAGCCCCAGCATTCT. This encodes CASSSGQSQPQHS.

The chain combines TRBV29-1 with TRBJ2-3; perhaps TRBD2 as D (7 bases). The CDR3 runs 16 residues. Germline lookup yields CDR1 SQVTM and CDR2 ANQGSEA. This chain's CDR3 is CSVTGSGGSGTYTQYF. In nucleotides, the CDR3 is TGCAGTGTTACCGGGAGTGGCGGGAGTGGGACATATACGCAGTATTTT.

Regarding this clonotype: With a much larger clone just one base away, this may be a read error. V is TRBV20-1 and J is TRBJ1-5; D unresolved. The germline V gene has CDR1 DFQATT and CDR2 SNEGSKA (reference sequence). This CDR3 has 14 residues. CDR3 in DNA: TGCAGTGCTAGACTGGGCTCGAGCAATCGGCCCCAGCATTTT. Amino acids: CSARLGSSNRPQHF.

V gene TRBV14 combines with J gene TRBJ1-1, with 9 bases lining up with TRBD1. The V gene end was trimmed by 7 bases and the J gene end by 1 base; junction bases not matched to a gene: 19. The germline gives CDR1 SGHDN, CDR2 FVKESK. This CDR3 spans 19 amino acids. CDR3 DNA sequence: TGTGCCAGCATATTTCGAGACCCGGGACAGGGTTTTAGGAACACTGAAGCTTTCTTT. Its protein product is CASIFRDPGQGFRNTEAFF.

Regarding this clonotype: At one end the junction does not follow the germline gene, possibly because of a read error. The genes are TRBV12-3 or TRBV12-4 and TRBJ1-2; 10 bases are shared with TRBD1. The CDR3 is made up of 13 amino acids. CDR3 sequence (DNA): TGTGCCAGTAGTTGGGGACAGGGGAAAAGCTACACCTTC. The encoded protein is CASSWGQGKSYTF.

This clonotype was counted once. The junction departs from germline at one end; a sequencing error may be responsible. The rearrangement links TRBV4-1 to TRBJ1-2, with D perhaps TRBD1 (6 bases). Germline lookup yields CDR1 MGHRA and CDR2 YSYEKL. The CDR3 is made up of 15 amino acids. The CDR3 spells CASSQRGLVQNGHTF. The DNA for the CDR3 is TGCGCCAGTAGCCAAAGGGGGTTAGTACAGAATGGCCACACCTTC.

The chain recombines TRBV5-6 with TRBJ2-3, with 9 bases aligning to TRBD2. The CDR3 spans 16 residues. The germline V gene has CDR1 SGHDT and CDR2 YYEEEE. V gave up 4 bases and J gave up 8 bases; unmatched junction bases: 14. The CDR3 DNA reads TGTGCCAGCAGCCAACCTGGCGGGGGGGGCAAGATTACGCAGTATTTT. Translation: CASSQPGGGGKITQYF.

Ten or more counts support this clonotype. This chain connects TRBV6-1 to TRBJ1-5; 9 bases fit TRBD1. CDR3 length equals 17 residues. V gave up 7 bases and J gave up 0 bases; unmatched junction bases: 10. The V gene's germline CDR1 is MNHNS and CDR2 SASEGT. CDR3 region: CASNSGTGQHSNQPQHF. CDR3 sequence (DNA): TGTGCCAGCAATTCCGGGACAGGGCAGCATAGCAATCAGCCCCAGCATTTT.

This clonotype showed up just a few times. It may be a read error: a sequence one base away is much more abundant. This chain connects TRBV6-5 to TRBJ1-5; 8 nucleotides line up with TRBD1. Germline-derived CDR1 and CDR2 are MNHEY and SVGAGI. The CDR3 has 12 amino acids. CDR3 sequence (DNA): TGTGCCACCGGACAGGGTAATCAGTCCCAGCATTTT. This codes for CATGQGNQSQHF.

This clonotype came up many times. This sequence joins TRBV6-6 and TRBJ2-2; a possible D gene is TRBD1 (6 bases). Trimming took off 2 bases at V and 1 base at J, with 8 bases between the two ends. The CDR3 is made up of 15 amino acids. Germline CDR1 MNHNY, CDR2 SVGAGI (reference sequence). CDR3 protein: CASSYLTGNTGELFF. CDR3 DNA sequence: TGTGCCAGCAGTTACCTGACAGGGAACACCGGGGAGCTGTTTTTT.

This clonotype was found a few times. The rearrangement links TRBV30 to TRBJ1-1, with TRBD1 as a possible D gene (6 bases). CDR3 size: 13 residues. Deletions cut 1 base from V and 10 bases from J, with 16 bases between. CDR1 GTSNPN and CDR2 SVGIG come from the germline V gene (reference sequence). CDR3 in DNA: TGTGCCTGGAGTGGGGGGCTTTTGGAGGGAGCTTTCTTT. It specifies CAWSGGLLEGAFF.

This clonotype was found many times. The genes are TRBV28 and TRBJ1-6; no clear D gene. The CDR3 runs 15 residues. Germline values: CDR1 MDHEN, CDR2 SYDVKM. V was pared by 4 bases and J by 6 bases, with 13 bases between. The CDR3 sequence: CASSSIPGSNSPLHF. The CDR3 DNA follows: TGTGCCAGCAGTTCCATCCCGGGGAGTAATTCACCCCTCCACTTT.

V gene TRBV10-2 combines with J gene TRBJ2-2, with D uncertain. Germline CDR1 WSHSY, CDR2 SAAADI. The V end was cut by 10 bases, the J end by 9 bases, with 9 bases between. The CDR3 totals 10 residues. CDR3 in amino acids: CATQVRELFF. The CDR3 DNA reads as TGCGCCACCCAGGTCCGGGAGCTGTTTTTT.

As for this clonotype: Since no conserved phenylalanine or tryptophan closes the CDR3, a read error is the likely cause. This chain connects TRBV4-3 to TRBJ2-1; no definite D call. This CDR3 comprises 16 residues. Germline V gene lookup returns CDR1 LGHNA and CDR2 YSLEER. V lost 0 bases and J 3 bases, leaving 12 bases between the germline ends. CDR3 DNA sequence: TGCGCCAGCAGCCAAGATTATGAATTGAGCTACAATGAGCAGTTCTTA. It codes for CASSQDYELSYNEQFL.

As for this clonotype: This could be a read error, since a much larger clone is one nucleotide away. This chain links TRBV7-8 with TRBJ2-5; D is uncertain. The germline V gene encodes CDR1 SGHVS and CDR2 FQNEAQ. This CDR3 has 12 residues. CDR3 sequence reads: CASSLSVEIQYF. The DNA for the CDR3 is TGTGCCAGCAGCTTATCTGTAGAGATCCAGTACTTC.

As regards this clonotype: This may stem from a read error, because a much larger clone lies one nucleotide away. The rearrangement joins TRBV7-8 to TRBJ1-6; TRBD1 might be the D (6 bases). Trimming took off 0 bases at V and 5 bases at J, with 14 bases between the two ends. Germline values: CDR1 SGHVS, CDR2 FQNEAQ. The CDR3 runs to 17 residues. The CDR3 loop reads CASSLAFGTTNNSPLHF. The CDR3 DNA reads as TGTGCCAGCAGCTTAGCTTTCGGGACAACCAATAATTCACCCCTCCACTTT. The variable domain in full, with the rest retrieved from reference TRBV7-8 and TRBJ1-6, is GAGVSQSPRYKVAKRGQDVALRCDPISGHVSLFWYQQALGQGPEFLTYFQNEAQLDKSGLPSDRFFAERPEGSVSTLKIQRTQQEDSAVYLCASSLAFGTTNNSPLHFGNGTRLTVT.